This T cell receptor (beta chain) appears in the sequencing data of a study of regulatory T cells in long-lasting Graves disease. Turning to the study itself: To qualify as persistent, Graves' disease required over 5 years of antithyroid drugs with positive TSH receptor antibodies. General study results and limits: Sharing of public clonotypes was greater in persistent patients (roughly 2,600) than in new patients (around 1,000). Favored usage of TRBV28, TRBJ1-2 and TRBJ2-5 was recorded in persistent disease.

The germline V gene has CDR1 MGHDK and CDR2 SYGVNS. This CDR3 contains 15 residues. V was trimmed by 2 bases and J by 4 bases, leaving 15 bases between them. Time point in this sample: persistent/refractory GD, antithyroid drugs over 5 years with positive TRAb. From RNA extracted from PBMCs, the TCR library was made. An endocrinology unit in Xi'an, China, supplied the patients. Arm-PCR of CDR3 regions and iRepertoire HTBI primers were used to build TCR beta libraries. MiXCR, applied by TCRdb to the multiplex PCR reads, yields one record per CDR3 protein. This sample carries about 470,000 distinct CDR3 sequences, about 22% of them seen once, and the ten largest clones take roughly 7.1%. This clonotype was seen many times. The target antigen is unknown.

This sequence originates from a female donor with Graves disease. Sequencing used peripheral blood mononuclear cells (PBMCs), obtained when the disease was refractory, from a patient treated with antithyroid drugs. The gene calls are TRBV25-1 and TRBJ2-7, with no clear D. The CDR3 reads CASSERGRPGYEQYF. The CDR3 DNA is TGTGCCAGCAGTGAACGAGGACGCCCTGGGTACGAGCAGTACTTC.